This is a list of T cell receptor beta chains from one sample in a study of naive and memory T cell subsets. From the UMI-ligation and nested PCR reads, TCRdb called clonotypes with MiXCR, one entry per CDR3 protein. Of 95,000 to 150,000 distinct CDR3 sequences detected, around a third appear once; the ten largest clones hold roughly 0.86%. Sequenced sample: central memory CD4+ T cells from blood. These receptors all stem from a human donor in good health. CDR3s include the opening cysteine and the closing phenylalanine or tryptophan. A D gene is named only where the DNA matches it firmly. Size values are once, few and many counts, or a class for expanded clones, and some rows have none.

j_call clone_size v_call d_call cdr3_aa cdr3_nt
TRBJ2-6 NA TRBV6-1 NA CASRQGGSGANVLTF TGTGCCAGCAGACAGGGAGGCTCTGGGGCCAACGTCCTGACTTTC
TRBJ1-1 NA TRBV6-6 NA CASQTAGQNTEAFF TGTGCCTCACAAACGGCAGGTCAGAACACTGAAGCTTTCTTT
TRBJ1-4 few TRBV30 NA CAWSGTAYEKLFF TGTGCCTGGAGTGGGACGGCGTATGAAAAACTGTTTTTT
TRBJ2-5 NA TRBV20-1 NA CSARPLAVQETQYF TGCAGTGCTAGACCTTTAGCGGTCCAAGAGACCCAGTACTTC
TRBJ2-7 few TRBV5-5 NA CASSFFQSSYEQYF TGTGCCAGCAGCTTCTTTCAGAGCTCCTACGAGCAGTACTTC
TRBJ1-1 NA TRBV10-3 NA CAISEGQGAFF TGTGCCATCAGTGAGGGTCAGGGAGCTTTCTTT
TRBJ2-1 NA TRBV20-1 NA CSARPDSRSEQFF TGCAGTGCTAGGCCCGACTCGCGCTCAGAGCAGTTCTTC
TRBJ1-1 NA TRBV2 TRBD1 CASSRDRTKMNTEAFF TGTGCCAGCAGCCGGGACAGGACTAAAATGAACACTGAAGCTTTCTTT
TRBJ1-1 few TRBV30 NA CAWSGPLNEAFF TGTGCCTGGAGTGGACCCTTGAATGAAGCTTTCTTT
TRBJ2-2 NA TRBV7-8 TRBD2 CASSPLPTSGNTGELFF TGTGCCAGCAGCCCACTCCCTACTAGCGGGAATACCGGGGAGCTGTTTTTT
TRBJ1-1 few TRBV12-3/TRBV12-4 NA CASSLALKGRVWNTEAFF TGTGCCAGCAGTTTAGCGTTAAAGGGGAGGGTTTGGAACACTGAAGCTTTCTTT
TRBJ2-1 NA TRBV19 TRBD2 CASGKGLKILGEQFF TGTGCCAGTGGAAAGGGACTAAAGATTCTCGGGGAGCAGTTCTTC
TRBJ2-5 many TRBV25-1 TRBD2 CASSRLADQETQYF TGTGCCAGCAGCCGGCTAGCGGATCAAGAGACCCAGTACTTC
TRBJ2-3 few TRBV20-1 NA CSARRGTDTQYF TGCAGTGCTAGGCGAGGGACAGATACGCAGTATTTT
TRBJ2-1 NA TRBV28 TRBD2 CASKDGRGGTRNEQFF TGTGCCAGCAAAGATGGACGGGGGGGGACGAGGAATGAGCAGTTCTTC
TRBJ2-3 few TRBV20-1 TRBD1 CSATMTGQGDTDTQYF TGCAGTGCCACTATGACGGGACAGGGAGACACAGATACGCAGTATTTT
TRBJ2-2 NA TRBV5-1 NA CASMKDTITGELFF TGCGCCAGCATGAAGGACACCATTACCGGGGAGCTGTTTTTT
TRBJ1-1 NA TRBV12-3/TRBV12-4 NA CASTKTTNTEAFF TGTGCCAGCACCAAGACTACGAACACTGAAGCTTTCTTT
TRBJ2-7 few TRBV5-8 NA CASSLLQAGNYEQYF TGTGCCAGCAGCTTGCTACAGGCCGGGAATTACGAGCAGTACTTC
TRBJ1-1 NA TRBV12-3/TRBV12-4 TRBD1 CASRTTGEQAFF TGTGCCAGCAGAACGACAGGGGAGCAGGCTTTCTTT
TRBJ2-7 NA TRBV6-5 NA CASRRFGYEQYF TGTGCCAGCAGGCGATTCGGCTACGAGCAGTACTTC
TRBJ2-3 few TRBV9 TRBD2 CASSVTSGRRNTQYF TGTGCCAGCAGCGTAACTAGCGGGAGACGGAATACGCAGTATTTT
TRBJ2-1 few TRBV28 TRBD2 CASSLSTSGRAQFF TGTGCCAGCAGCCTTAGTACTAGCGGAAGGGCGCAGTTCTTC
TRBJ2-1 few TRBV7-6 NA CASSLGPGEQFF TGTGCCAGCAGCTTAGGCCCGGGAGAGCAGTTCTTC
TRBJ2-2 NA TRBV28 NA CASIQRGGELFF TGTGCCAGCATCCAACGCGGCGGGGAGCTGTTTTTT
TRBJ1-6 few TRBV10-2 NA CASGGAENNSPLHF TGCGCCTCCGGAGGGGCGGAGAATAATTCACCCCTCCACTTT
TRBJ2-1 NA TRBV20-1 TRBD2 CSARDFQVAGTNNEQFF TGCAGTGCTAGAGATTTCCAAGTAGCGGGGACGAACAATGAGCAGTTCTTC
TRBJ2-3 few TRBV5-1 TRBD2 CASDFGLSGRPDTQYF TGCGCCAGCGACTTCGGTCTGAGCGGGAGACCAGATACGCAGTATTTT
TRBJ2-7 NA TRBV5-1 NA CASSLAITSGPYEQYF TGCGCCAGCAGCTTGGCCATAACGTCGGGACCTTACGAGCAGTACTTC
TRBJ1-4 NA TRBV3-1 TRBD1 CASSPLRQGGNEKLFF TGTGCCAGCAGCCCCCTCAGACAGGGCGGGAATGAAAAACTGTTTTTT
TRBJ2-5 few TRBV5-1 NA CASSLATVEETQYF TGCGCCAGCAGCTTAGCTACAGTTGAAGAGACCCAGTACTTC
TRBJ2-1 NA TRBV29-1 NA CSVRLPGLQRGHEQFF TGCAGCGTGAGATTACCGGGACTCCAACGAGGGCATGAGCAGTTCTTC
TRBJ2-5 NA TRBV6-5 NA CASSYGTSFGETQYF TGTGCCAGCAGTTACGGGACATCTTTCGGGGAGACCCAGTACTTC
TRBJ1-1 few TRBV2 NA CASSSPNTEAFF TGTGCCAGCTCAAGCCCGAACACTGAAGCTTTCTTT
TRBJ2-3 NA TRBV9 NA CASSLRLVEDTQYF TGTGCCAGCAGCTTACGACTAGTTGAAGATACGCAGTATTTT
TRBJ2-1 NA TRBV6-5 NA CASSYSALLASYNEQFF TGTGCCAGCAGTTACTCCGCCCTACTAGCTTCCTACAATGAGCAGTTCTTC
TRBJ2-4 NA TRBV20-1 TRBD1 CSASLDRRNIQYF TGCAGTGCTAGCCTGGACAGGCGGAACATTCAGTACTTC
TRBJ2-5 NA TRBV29-1 TRBD2 CSVEERAGLAGLGETQYF TGCAGCGTTGAAGAAAGAGCCGGACTAGCGGGGTTGGGTGAGACCCAGTACTTC
TRBJ1-1 NA TRBV9 NA CASSVVPRDTEAFF TGTGCCAGCAGCGTAGTACCCAGGGACACTGAAGCTTTCTTT
TRBJ1-1 NA TRBV20-1 NA CSALTIGGMTEAFF TGCAGTGCCCTGACCATAGGGGGTATGACTGAAGCTTTCTTT
TRBJ2-3 NA TRBV6-1 NA CASTMGGFTDTQYF TGTGCCAGCACGATGGGGGGATTCACAGATACGCAGTATTTT
TRBJ2-5 NA TRBV24-1 NA CATSDSRLLETQYF TGTGCCACCAGTGATTCCAGACTATTGGAGACCCAGTACTTC